Following are 5 T cell receptor beta chains from one sample sequenced in a study of T cells in Graves' hyperthyroidism and ophthalmopathy. The investigators amplified TCR beta CDR3 regions from RNA transcripts. HTBI primers drove first-round RT-PCR of the TCR CDR3. TCRdb ran MiXCR on the multiplex PCR reads and lists one entry per CDR3 protein. This sample yields a few hundred thousand distinct CDR3 sequences, of which 18% are seen a single time; around 40% belongs to the top ten. The sequencing sample was made of blood. The receptor set was obtained from a man aged 18 to 30 with Graves' ophthalmopathy.

As concerns this clonotype: A much larger clone sits a single nucleotide away, making a read error possible. The rearrangement links TRBV5-1 to TRBJ1-2, with 8 bases identical to TRBD1. This CDR3 spans 15 amino acids. Germline V gene data show CDR1 as SGHRS and CDR2 as YFSETQ. The CDR3 spells CAGSLAGQVTYGYTF. The CDR3 DNA reads TGCGCCGGCAGCTTGGCGGGACAGGTTACCTATGGCTACACCTTC.

Ten or more counts support this clonotype. The V gene is TRBV5-1, the J gene TRBJ1-5; no clear D gene. Germline V gives CDR1 SGHRS, CDR2 YFSETQ. CDR3 size: 15 residues. Trimming stripped 0 bases from V and 3 bases from J, with 10 bases between. CDR3 in amino acids: CASSLEGQANQPQHF. Written as DNA, the CDR3 is TGCGCCAGCAGCTTGGAGGGCCAGGCCAATCAGCCCCAGCATTTT.

This chain uses TRBV19 with TRBJ1-5; D perhaps matches TRBD1 (5 bases). V was clipped by 8 bases and J by 6 bases, with 14 bases between them. This CDR3 has 13 amino acids. CDR1 and CDR2 (germline): LNHDA, SQIVND (reference sequence). CDR3 amino acids: CASSQETLQPQHF. The CDR3 coding sequence is TGTGCCAGTTCACAGGAAACCCTTCAGCCCCAGCATTTT.

The chain's CDR3 is CASKLSQHNQPQHF. The CDR3 region has the DNA TGTGCCAGCAAGCTCTCACAGCATAATCAGCCCCAGCATTTT. V is TRBV27 and J is TRBJ1-5; no clear D. Germline V gives CDR1 MNHEY, CDR2 SMNVEV (reference sequence). The CDR3 has 14 amino acids. Between the trimmed V and J ends, which lost 7 bases and 4 bases, there was a span of 14 bases.

This clonotype occurred many times. The V call is TRBV5-1, the J call TRBJ1-1; D ambiguous. Trimming took off 1 base at V and 5 bases at J, with 15 bases between the two ends. The germline V gene encodes CDR1 SGHRS and CDR2 YFSETQ. There are 15 residues in the CDR3. The CDR3: CASSLREPGPTEAFF. CDR3 coding DNA: TGCGCCAGCAGCTTGCGGGAACCCGGGCCGACTGAAGCTTTCTTT.